These 15 T cell receptor beta chains were all obtained from the same sample, sequenced in a study of cytomegalovirus exposure and HLA in healthy donors. Amplification used 60 Vbeta primers and 13 Jbeta primers. The method was immunoSEQ multiplex PCR; TCRdb's version includes in-frame clones alone and lacks a portion of them. This sample carries 100,000 to 150,000 clones, around three quarters of them seen once, and the ten largest clones take less than 15%. Sequences were obtained from PBMCs. Source of these receptors: a woman aged 55-69 years in good health and CMV-seropositive.

The chain employs TRBV27 and TRBJ2-7; TRBD1 matches at 8 bases. J was trimmed by 3 bases and V by 5 bases; bases with no gene match: 15. Germline lookup yields CDR1 MNHEY and CDR2 SMNVEV (reference sequence). There are 17 residues in the CDR3. The CDR3: CASSRGSEGQGNYEQYF. The CDR3 nucleotides read TGTGCCAGCAGTAGAGGATCCGAAGGACAGGGTAACTACGAGCAGTACTTC.

V gene TRBV9 combines with J gene TRBJ1-2; TRBD1 is a possible D gene (5 bases). This CDR3 is built from 15 residues. V shed 0 bases and J shed 4 bases, with 13 bases lying between them. Germline CDR1 reads SGDLS; CDR2 reads YYNGEE. CDR3 sequence (DNA): TGTGCCAGCAGCGTAGAGAGTCAGGGAATCTATGGCTACACCTTC. This codes for CASSVESQGIYGYTF.

The rearrangement uses TRBV4-3 and TRBJ2-5; 7 bases match TRBD2. Judging by the DNA end, TRBJ2-7 fits better; the J call may be wrong. Germline V gene data show CDR1 as LGHNA and CDR2 as YSLEER. The CDR3 sequence is 15 residues long. The CDR3 sequence: CASSHLAGGLYEQYF. CDR3 DNA: TGCGCCAGCAGCCACCTGGCCGGGGGGTTATACGAGCAGTACTTC.

Only a few counts were recorded for this clone. This rearrangement joins TRBV11-2 to TRBJ1-1, with a weak D call TRBD1 (6 bases). V gave up 2 bases and J gave up 10 bases, with 17 bases separating them. The V gene's germline CDR1 is SGHAT and CDR2 FQNNGV. This CDR3 is built from 14 residues. DNA of the CDR3: TGTGCCAGCAGCTTACAGGGGCCGAGTGTACGAGCTTTCTTT. Its translation: CASSLQGPSVRAFF.

The chain combines TRBV21-1 with TRBJ1-3; the D call of TRBD1 is as the table states it, not checked on the DNA. TRBV21-1 is assigned pseudogene status. The CDR3 extends over 15 amino acids. The CDR3 coding sequence is TGTGCCAGCAGCCAGGTCGCAGGGGCTGGAAACACCATATATTTT. As protein: CASSQVAGAGNTIYF.

V is TRBV28 and J is TRBJ1-1; 8 bases are shared with TRBD1. The CDR3 contains 17 residues. V gave up 6 bases and J gave up 3 bases; unmatched junction bases: 15. Per the germline V gene, CDR1 is MDHEN and CDR2 is SYDVKM. The CDR3 loop reads CASSPPGQGAYDTEAFF. The CDR3 DNA sequence: TGTGCCAGCAGCCCCCCAGGGCAGGGGGCATATGACACTGAAGCTTTCTTT. Based on the CDR3 plus reference TRBV28 and TRBJ1-1, the full variable domain is DVKVTQSSRYLVKRTGEKVFLECVQDMDHENMFWYRQDPGLGLRLIYFSYDVKMKEKGDIPEGYSVSREKKERFSLILESASTNQTSMYLCASSPPGQGAYDTEAFFGQGTRLTVV.

The sample holds a few counts of this clone. The CDR3 protein is CASSSSASGSYEQYF. The CDR3, as DNA: TGTGCCAGCAGTTCCTCGGCTAGCGGCTCCTACGAGCAGTACTTC. The chain couples TRBV6-5 to TRBJ2-7; 7 nucleotides match TRBD2. V dropped 4 bases and J dropped 0; count of bases not matched to a gene: 6. This CDR3 contains 15 residues. In germline, CDR1 is MNHEY, CDR2 SVGAGI.

This chain links TRBV23-1 with TRBJ2-7, with D perhaps matching TRBD1 (6 bases). TRBV23-1 is designated an ORF whose function remains uncertain. Deletions cut 0 bases from V and 4 bases from J, with 10 bases between. The CDR3 loop spans 14 amino acids. The CDR3 DNA reads as TGCGCCAGCAGTCAATCGACAGGCAAATACGAGCAGTACTTC. This translates into CASSQSTGKYEQYF.

The chain has TRBV4-3 and TRBJ2-5, with 9 bases aligning to TRBD1. CDR1 and CDR2 (germline): LGHNA, YSLEER. J was trimmed by 5 bases and V by 0 bases; bases with no gene match: 4. CDR3 length: 15 residues. The CDR3 here is CASSQDNRGRETQYF. The CDR3 coding sequence is TGCGCCAGCAGCCAAGACAACAGGGGGCGGGAGACCCAGTACTTC.

This chain joins TRBV7-2 and TRBJ2-3; 9 nucleotides line up with TRBD2. CDR3 length equals 16 residues. Germline V CDR1 and CDR2: SGHTA, FQGNSA. The trim removed 5 bases at V and 1 base at J, leaving 7 bases unmatched. The CDR3 nucleotides read TGTGCCAGCAGCACGACTAGCGGTGCCCGCACAGATACGCAGTATTTT. The encoded protein is CASSTTSGARTDTQYF.

This clone was observed a handful of times. The sample contains more than one DNA sequence encoding this CDR3. V and J are TRBV18 and TRBJ1-2, with D possibly being TRBD1 (5 bases). Trimming pared 6 bases from V and 5 bases from J, leaving 13 bases between. Germline V gene lookup returns CDR1 KGHSH and CDR2 LQKENI. This CDR3 has 13 residues. CDR3 in DNA: TGTGCCAGCTCGCCGGACGGGGGATATGGCTACACCTTC. This codes for CASSPDGGYGYTF. Complete variable domain (other parts from reference TRBV18 and TRBJ1-2): NAGVMQNPRHLVRRRGQEARLRCSPMKGHSHVYWYRQLPEEGLKFMVYLQKENIIDESGMPKERFSAEFPKEGPSILRIQQVVRGDSAAYFCASSPDGGYGYTFGSGTRLTVV.

The V and J genes are TRBV7-3 and TRBJ1-6; TRBD1 matches 7 bases. This CDR3 comprises 14 residues. The germline V gene encodes CDR1 SGHTA and CDR2 FQGTGA. The junction had 6 bases not matched to a gene; V was cut back by 4 bases and J by 9 bases. The CDR3 region has the DNA TGTGCCAGCAGCTCAGGGACAGTGGGTTCACCCCTCCACTTT. Protein product: CASSSGTVGSPLHF.

This rearrangement joins TRBV27 to TRBJ2-5; a weak D match, TRBD2 (7 bases). The CDR3 loop spans 17 amino acids. CDR1 is MNHEY, CDR2 SMNVEV, per germline (reference sequence). Trimming stripped 0 bases from V and 1 base from J, with 15 bases between. The CDR3 sequence: CASSLSLKAGAQETQYF. The DNA for the CDR3 is TGTGCCAGCAGTTTATCGCTAAAGGCGGGGGCCCAAGAGACCCAGTACTTC.

This clone was seen just once. The rearrangement links TRBV6-1 to TRBJ1-1; D unresolved. Germline CDR1 and CDR2: MNHNS and SASEGT. This CDR3 spans 13 amino acids. V lost 2 bases to trimming and J lost 10 bases, with 14 bases between them. The CDR3 DNA reads TGTGCCAGCAGTGAATATGGGCGGGGTGTAGCTTTCTTT. The encoded protein is CASSEYGRGVAFF.

This clone was found a few times. The gene calls are TRBV28 and TRBJ1-2; 7 positions match TRBD1. The CDR3 contains 14 residues. Germline V gene sequence: CDR1 MDHEN, CDR2 SYDVKM. V lost 2 bases, J lost 3 bases, and 3 bases stayed unmatched. The CDR3 nucleotides read TGTGCCAGCAGTTTAGGACAGGCCGACTATGGCTACACCTTC. This gives the protein CASSLGQADYGYTF.